These 5 T cell receptor beta chains were all obtained from the same sample, sequenced in a study of technical replicates of blood from several donors. Only in-frame clones appear in the TCRdb table, and some are missing; sequencing was by immunoSEQ multiplex PCR. This sample has 60,000 to 65,000 clones, with roughly 86% found just once. Sequenced sample: PBMCs. These receptors all stem from a human donor in good health. Some clones in this sample may be carry-over from other donors' samples.

The chain links TRBV9 to TRBJ1-1; weak D call: TRBD1 (5 bases). Germline CDR1 is SGDLS and CDR2 is YYNGEE. CDR3 length: 13 amino acids. V was pared by 8 bases and J by 5 bases, with 16 bases between. The CDR3 reads CASQTTGGTEAFF. CDR3 in DNA: TGTGCCAGTCAAACGACCGGGGGGACTGAAGCTTTCTTT.

This clone was observed once. The chain carries TRBV19 and TRBJ2-6; unclear D gene. CDR1 and CDR2 from the germline V gene are LNHDA and SQIVND (reference sequence). The V end was cut by 6 bases, the J end by 0 bases, with 9 bases between. The CDR3 runs to 15 residues. CDR3 amino acids: CASRLSVSGANVLTF. CDR3 DNA sequence: TGTGCCAGTAGACTGAGCGTCTCTGGGGCCAACGTCCTGACTTTC.

This sequence joins TRBV5-1 and TRBJ1-2, with D uncertain. CDR1 SGHRS and CDR2 YFSETQ come from the germline V gene. V dropped 0 bases and J dropped 4 bases, with 10 bases sitting between them. CDR3 length equals 14 residues. CDR3 residues: CASSLEAGRYGYTF. DNA for the CDR3: TGCGCCAGCAGCTTGGAGGCAGGCCGCTATGGCTACACCTTC. Using reference TRBV5-1 and TRBJ1-2 for the parts outside the CDR3, the full variable domain is KAGVTQTPRYLIKTRGQQVTLSCSPISGHRSVSWYQQTPGQGLQFLFEYFSETQRNKGNFPGRFSGRQFSNSRSEMNVSTLELGDSALYLCASSLEAGRYGYTFGSGTRLTVV.

The chain carries TRBV5-4 and TRBJ2-2; D not certain. Germline V gene data show CDR1 as SGHNT and CDR2 as YYREEE (reference sequence). The CDR3 runs to 14 residues. The germline V and J ends were trimmed by 5 bases and 4 bases, with 12 bases remaining between them. CDR3 in DNA: TGTGCCAGCAGTTACCGAACAAGCACCGGGGAGCTGTTTTTT. Amino acid sequence: CASSYRTSTGELFF.

The chain has TRBV6-5 and TRBJ1-1; possible D gene TRBD1, 5 bases. The V and J ends lost 2 bases and 7 bases respectively, with 5 bases between them. Per germline, CDR1 MNHEY and CDR2 SVGAGI. CDR3 size: 11 residues. The CDR3 bases are TGTGCCAGCAGTTACGACAGTGAAGCTTTCTTT. It encodes CASSYDSEAFF.